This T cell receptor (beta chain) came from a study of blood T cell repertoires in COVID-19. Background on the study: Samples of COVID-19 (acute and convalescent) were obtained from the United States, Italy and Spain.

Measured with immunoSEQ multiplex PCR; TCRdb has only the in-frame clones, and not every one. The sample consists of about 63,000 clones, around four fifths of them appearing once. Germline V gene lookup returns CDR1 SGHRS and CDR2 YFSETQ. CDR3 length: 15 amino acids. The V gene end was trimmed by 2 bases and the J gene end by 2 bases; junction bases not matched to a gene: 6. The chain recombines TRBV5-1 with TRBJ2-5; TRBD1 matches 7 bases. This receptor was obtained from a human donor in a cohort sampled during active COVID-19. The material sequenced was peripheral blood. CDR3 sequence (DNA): TGCGCCAGCAGCTTATATACAGGGGCACAAGAGACCCAGTACTTC. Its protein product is CASSLYTGAQETQYF.